This T cell receptor (beta chain) was profiled in a study of T-cell reconstitution after alpha-beta-depleted transplantation in children. Researchers prepared the TCRbeta library using unique molecular identifiers, the study reports. TCRdb re-called the PCR reads with MiXCR, one entry per CDR3 protein. The sample consists of roughly 220,000 distinct CDR3 sequences, roughly 9.1% of them appearing once. J gave up 5 bases and V 4 bases, and 6 bases lay outside the gene matches. This CDR3 is 16 amino acids long. Germline loops: CDR1 MNHEY, CDR2 SVGAGI. This clonotype was counted many times. The starting material was PBMCs, mostly from graft donor cells, obtained 360 days after TCRalphabeta/CD19-depleted stem cell transplant. The receptor comes from a male patient under 10 years old who had a stem cell transplant for acute myeloid leukemia, so the T cells may come from the graft donor. The chain uses TRBV6-5 and TRBJ2-1, with 12 nucleotides matching TRBD2. CDR3 DNA sequence: TGTGCCAGCAGTTCGACACTAGCGGGAGGACACAATGAGCAGTTCTTC. Its translation is CASSSTLAGGHNEQFF.